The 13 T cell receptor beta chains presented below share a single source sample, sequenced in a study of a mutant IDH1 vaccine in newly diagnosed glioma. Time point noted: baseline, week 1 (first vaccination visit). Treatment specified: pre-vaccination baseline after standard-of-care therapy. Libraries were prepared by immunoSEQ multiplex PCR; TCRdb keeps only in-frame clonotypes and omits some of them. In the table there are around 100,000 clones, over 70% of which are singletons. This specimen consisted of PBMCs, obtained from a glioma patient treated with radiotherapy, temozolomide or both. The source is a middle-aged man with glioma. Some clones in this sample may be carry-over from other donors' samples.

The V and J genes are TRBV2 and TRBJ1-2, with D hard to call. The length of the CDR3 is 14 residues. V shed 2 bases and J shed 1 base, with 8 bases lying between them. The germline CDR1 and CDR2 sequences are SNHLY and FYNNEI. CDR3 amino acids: CASSEYEVNYGYTF. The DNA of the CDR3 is TGTGCCAGCAGTGAATATGAGGTTAACTATGGCTACACCTTC.

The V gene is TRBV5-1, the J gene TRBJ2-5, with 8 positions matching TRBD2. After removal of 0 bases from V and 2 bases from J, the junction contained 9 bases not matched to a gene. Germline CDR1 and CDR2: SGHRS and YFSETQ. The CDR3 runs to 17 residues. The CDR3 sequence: CASSLDPSGGLQETQYF. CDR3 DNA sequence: TGCGCCAGCAGCTTGGATCCCAGCGGGGGTCTACAAGAGACCCAGTACTTC.

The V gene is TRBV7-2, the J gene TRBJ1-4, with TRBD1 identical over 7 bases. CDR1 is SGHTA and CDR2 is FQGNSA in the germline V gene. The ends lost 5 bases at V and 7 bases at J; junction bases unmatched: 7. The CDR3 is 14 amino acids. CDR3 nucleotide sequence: TGTGCCAGCAGCCGACAGGGAGCTGGTGAAAAACTGTTTTTT. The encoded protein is CASSRQGAGEKLFF.

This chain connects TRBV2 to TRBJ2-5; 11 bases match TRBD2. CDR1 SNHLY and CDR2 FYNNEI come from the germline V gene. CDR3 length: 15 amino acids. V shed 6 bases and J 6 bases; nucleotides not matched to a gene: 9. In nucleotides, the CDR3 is TGTGCCAGCAGCACTTTAGCGGGGGGGCCTAAGACCCAGTACTTC. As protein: CASSTLAGGPKTQYF. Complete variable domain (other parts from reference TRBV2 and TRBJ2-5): EPEVTQTPSHQVTQMGQEVILRCVPISNHLYFYWYRQILGQKVEFLVSFYNNEISEKSEIFDDQFSVERPDGSNFTLKIRSTKLEDSAMYFCASSTLAGGPKTQYFGPGTRLLVL.

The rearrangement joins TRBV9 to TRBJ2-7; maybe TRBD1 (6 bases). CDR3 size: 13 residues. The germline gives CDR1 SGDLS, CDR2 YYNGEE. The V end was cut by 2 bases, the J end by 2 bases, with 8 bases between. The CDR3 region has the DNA TGTGCCAGCAGCGTGGACAGCACCTACGAGCAGTACTTC. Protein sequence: CASSVDSTYEQYF.

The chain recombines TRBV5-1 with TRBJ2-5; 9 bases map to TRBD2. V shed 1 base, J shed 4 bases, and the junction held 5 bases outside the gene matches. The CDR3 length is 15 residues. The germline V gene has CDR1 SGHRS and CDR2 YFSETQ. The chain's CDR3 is CASSLLAGFRETQYF. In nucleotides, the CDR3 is TGCGCCAGCAGCTTGCTAGCGGGGTTTCGAGAGACCCAGTACTTC. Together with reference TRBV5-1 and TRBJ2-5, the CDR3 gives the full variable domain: KAGVTQTPRYLIKTRGQQVTLSCSPISGHRSVSWYQQTPGQGLQFLFEYFSETQRNKGNFPGRFSGRQFSNSRSEMNVSTLELGDSALYLCASSLLAGFRETQYFGPGTRLLVL.

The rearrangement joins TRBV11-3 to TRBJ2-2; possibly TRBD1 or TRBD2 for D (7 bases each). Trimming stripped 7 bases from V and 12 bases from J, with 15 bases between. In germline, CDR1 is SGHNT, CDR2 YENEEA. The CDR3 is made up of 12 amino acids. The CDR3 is CASNKQGGQLFF. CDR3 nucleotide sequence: TGTGCCAGCAACAAGCAGGGGGGGCAGCTGTTTTTT.

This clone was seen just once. CDR3 sequence: CASSHQTTYEQYF. CDR3 sequence (DNA): TGTGCCAGCAGCCATCAAACCACCTACGAGCAGTACTTC. This chain joins TRBV13 and TRBJ2-7; D not resolved. V was pared by 5 bases and J by 2 bases, with 10 bases between. Germline-derived CDR1 and CDR2 are PRHDT and FYEKMQ (reference sequence). This CDR3 is 13 amino acids long.

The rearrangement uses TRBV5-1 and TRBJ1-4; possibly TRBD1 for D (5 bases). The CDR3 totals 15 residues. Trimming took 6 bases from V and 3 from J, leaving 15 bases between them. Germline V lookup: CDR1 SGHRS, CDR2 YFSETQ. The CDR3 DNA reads TGCGCCAGCAAAGGGACCGTCGGGGCTAATGAAAAACTGTTTTTT. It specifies CASKGTVGANEKLFF.

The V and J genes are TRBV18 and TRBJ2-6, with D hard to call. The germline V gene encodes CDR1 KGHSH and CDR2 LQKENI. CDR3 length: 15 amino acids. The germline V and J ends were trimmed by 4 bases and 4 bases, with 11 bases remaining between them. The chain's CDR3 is CASSREVGGANVLTF. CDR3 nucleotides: TGTGCCAGCTCACGAGAGGTTGGCGGGGCCAACGTCCTGACTTTC.

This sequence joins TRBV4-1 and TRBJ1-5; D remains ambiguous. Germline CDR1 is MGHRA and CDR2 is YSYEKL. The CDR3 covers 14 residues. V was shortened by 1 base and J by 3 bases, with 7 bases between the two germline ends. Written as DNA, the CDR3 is TGCGCCAGCAGCCAAGCAGGAAACAATCAGCCCCAGCATTTT. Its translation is CASSQAGNNQPQHF.

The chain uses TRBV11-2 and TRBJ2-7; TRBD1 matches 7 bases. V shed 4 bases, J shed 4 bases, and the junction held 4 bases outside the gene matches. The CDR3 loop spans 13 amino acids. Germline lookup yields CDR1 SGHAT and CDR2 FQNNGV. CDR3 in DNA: TGTGCCAGCAGCTCCCCGACAGGGTACGAGCAGTACTTC. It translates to CASSSPTGYEQYF. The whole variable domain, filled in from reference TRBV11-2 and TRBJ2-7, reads EAGVAQSPRYKIIEKRQSVAFWCNPISGHATLYWYQQILGQGPKLLIQFQNNGVVDDSQLPKDRFSAERLKGVDSTLKIQPAKLEDSAVYLCASSSPTGYEQYFGPGTRLTVT.

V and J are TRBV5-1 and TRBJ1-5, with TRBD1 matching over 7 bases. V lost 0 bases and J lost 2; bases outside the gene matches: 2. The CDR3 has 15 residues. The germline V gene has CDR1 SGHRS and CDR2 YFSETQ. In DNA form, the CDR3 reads TGCGCCAGCAGCTTGGCAGGACAGGGCAATCAGCCCCAGCATTTT. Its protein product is CASSLAGQGNQPQHF. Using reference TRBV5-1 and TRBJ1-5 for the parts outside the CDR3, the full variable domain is KAGVTQTPRYLIKTRGQQVTLSCSPISGHRSVSWYQQTPGQGLQFLFEYFSETQRNKGNFPGRFSGRQFSNSRSEMNVSTLELGDSALYLCASSLAGQGNQPQHFGDGTRLSIL.